These 31 T cell receptor beta chains came from one sample sequenced in a study of blood T cell repertoires in COVID-19. Repertoires were generated with immunoSEQ multiplex PCR, while TCRdb's copy carries only in-frame clones and drops some. Of over 45,000 clones in the sample, around 86% were seen once. The specimen was peripheral blood. These TCRs come from a woman aged 60-70 years with acute or convalescent COVID-19.

CDR3 loop: CASTLPPGYTF. The CDR3 nucleotides are TGTGCCAGCACCCTCCCCCCCGGCTACACCTTC. The chain joins TRBV12-3 or TRBV12-4 to TRBJ1-2; D is unresolved. Trimming cost V 7 bases and J 8 bases, with 11 bases left between them. The CDR3 is made up of 11 amino acids.

This chain links TRBV5-1 with TRBJ2-5; 7 nucleotides align to TRBD2. Germline lookup yields CDR1 SGHRS and CDR2 YFSETQ. The trim removed 4 bases at V and 1 base at J, leaving 10 bases unmatched. The CDR3 contains 16 residues. The CDR3: CASSPRGVPGQETQYF. DNA for the CDR3: TGCGCCAGCAGCCCACGGGGGGTCCCCGGCCAAGAGACCCAGTACTTC.

This chain uses TRBV6-6 with TRBJ2-3; D is possibly TRBD1 (6 bases). Germline V gives CDR1 MNHNY, CDR2 SVGAGI (reference sequence). The germline V and J ends were trimmed by 6 bases and 1 base, with 14 bases remaining between them. CDR3 length: 15 residues. This chain's CDR3 is CASSPRAGGTDTQYF. CDR3 coding DNA: TGTGCCAGCAGCCCGCGGGCAGGGGGCACAGATACGCAGTATTTT.

The chain uses TRBV27 and TRBJ1-6, with 8 bases identical to TRBD1. With V trimmed by 6 bases and J by 5 bases, 3 bases remained unmatched. Germline CDR1 is MNHEY and CDR2 is SMNVEV (reference sequence). The CDR3 is made up of 14 amino acids. CDR3 bases: TGTGCCAGCAGCCCCAGGGGGCATAATTCACCCCTCCACTTT. Translation gives CASSPRGHNSPLHF.

This chain connects TRBV6-6 to TRBJ1-5, with D unresolved. V lost 4 bases, J lost 2 bases, and 12 bases lay in between. This CDR3 region has 15 residues. CDR1 is MNHNY, CDR2 SVGAGI, per germline (reference sequence). The CDR3 sequence: CASSWERRGNQPQHF. The DNA for the CDR3 is TGTGCCAGCAGTTGGGAACGGAGGGGCAATCAGCCCCAGCATTTT.

The CDR3: CASSDAGGPSTDTQYF. In DNA, the CDR3 is TGTGCCAGCAGTGACGCCGGGGGGCCGTCAACGGATACGCAGTATTTT. The V call is TRBV2, the J call TRBJ2-3, with D possibly TRBD2 on 7 matching bases. The germline V gene encodes CDR1 SNHLY and CDR2 FYNNEI. CDR3 length: 16 residues. The V and J ends lost 3 bases and 6 bases respectively, with 19 bases between them.

V usage is TRBV7-2 and J usage is TRBJ2-1; 8 nucleotides agree with TRBD2. The germline gives CDR1 SGHTA, CDR2 FQGNSA. The J segment lost 5 bases and the V segment lost 4 bases, leaving 4 bases of the junction unmatched. There are 14 residues in the CDR3. CDR3 nucleotides: TGTGCCAGCAGCTACAGCGGGAGTAACAATGAGCAGTTCTTC. Its translation is CASSYSGSNNEQFF.

The chain combines TRBV7-2 with TRBJ1-6; TRBD1 might be the D (5 bases). Germline CDR1 reads SGHTA; CDR2 reads FQGNSA. This CDR3 has 17 residues. V shed 2 bases and J shed 0 bases, with 11 bases lying between them. Here the CDR3 reads CASSLSSGGSYNSPLHF. CDR3 DNA sequence: TGTGCCAGCAGCTTATCCTCCGGGGGCTCCTATAATTCACCCCTCCACTTT.

CDR3 DNA sequence: TGTGCCAGCAGTTACGTCGGGTCAAATTCACCCCTCCACTTT. Translation: CASSYVGSNSPLHF. The chain couples TRBV6-5 to TRBJ1-6; no firm D call. Trimming pared 2 bases from V and 7 bases from J, leaving 9 bases between. The germline V gene has CDR1 MNHEY and CDR2 SVGAGI. CDR3 size: 14 residues.

This chain joins TRBV28 and TRBJ2-7; no clear D gene. Germline V gives CDR1 MDHEN, CDR2 SYDVKM. The CDR3 totals 12 residues. V lost 6 bases, J lost 1 base, and 7 bases lay in between. CDR3 amino acids: CASRLTSYEQYF. Written as DNA, the CDR3 is TGTGCCAGCAGGCTGACTTCCTACGAGCAGTACTTC.

The genes are TRBV29-1 and TRBJ2-7, with TRBD2 identical over 16 bases. V was clipped by 5 bases and J by 1 base; unmatched bases: 5. Germline CDR1 is SQVTM and CDR2 is ANQGSEA. The CDR3 length is 16 residues. This CDR3 is CSVKGLAGGPSYEQYF. DNA for the CDR3: TGCAGCGTTAAGGGACTAGCGGGAGGGCCGTCCTACGAGCAGTACTTC.

Only one count was recorded for this clone. J is TRBJ2-7 and V is TRBV6-5, with 8 bases lining up with TRBD1. Looked up from germline, CDR1 is MNHEY and CDR2 is SVGAGI. V lost 5 bases, J lost 2 bases, and 2 bases stayed unmatched. This CDR3 region has 13 residues. CDR3 loop: CASSRRGPYEQYF. The CDR3 nucleotides read TGTGCCAGCAGTCGCAGGGGGCCCTACGAGCAGTACTTC.

CDR3 amino acids: CASSVLSGGYGYTF. DNA for the CDR3: TGTGCCAGCAGCGTACTATCAGGGGGCTATGGCTACACCTTC. The rearrangement uses TRBV9 and TRBJ1-2, with 7 bases that match TRBD1. The trim removed 1 base at V and 4 bases at J, leaving 4 bases unmatched. The CDR3 loop spans 14 amino acids. Per germline, CDR1 SGDLS and CDR2 YYNGEE.

The chain joins TRBV3-1 (or the pseudogene TRBV3-2) to TRBJ2-3; D may be TRBD1 (6 bases). Trimming shortened V by 4 bases and J by 0 bases, and 14 bases separated the two germline ends. The CDR3 has 16 residues. The germline gives CDR1 LGHDT, CDR2 YNNKEL (reference sequence). This chain's CDR3 is CASSRQGLPSTDTQYF. As DNA, the CDR3 is TGTGCCAGCAGCCGGCAGGGGCTTCCCAGCACAGATACGCAGTATTTT.

The chain carries TRBV2 and TRBJ2-3, with D unclear. Germline V gives CDR1 SNHLY, CDR2 FYNNEI. The ends were cut back, 4 bases at V and 9 bases at J, with 8 bases in the middle. The CDR3 totals 11 residues. In DNA form, the CDR3 reads TGTGCCAGCAGTGTTTTCGAGACGCAGTATTTT. The encoded protein is CASSVFETQYF.

V gene TRBV14 combines with J gene TRBJ2-1, with D possibly matching TRBD2 (5 bases). Germline CDR1 reads SGHDN; CDR2 reads FVKESK. V was clipped by 5 bases and J by 4 bases, with 9 bases between them. CDR3 length: 13 residues. The DNA for the CDR3 is TGTGCCAGCAGCACCGGGATGTACAATGAGCAGTTCTTC. Its translation is CASSTGMYNEQFF.

V gene TRBV27 combines with J gene TRBJ2-5; perhaps TRBD1 as D (5 bases). Trimming left V 2 bases short and J 6 bases short, with 10 bases between. CDR1 is MNHEY and CDR2 is SMNVEV in the germline V gene (reference sequence). CDR3 length: 13 amino acids. The CDR3 sequence: CASSLTQGKTQYF. The CDR3, as DNA: TGTGCCAGCAGTTTAACCCAGGGAAAGACCCAGTACTTC.

The chain recombines TRBV28 with TRBJ2-7, with 8 bases aligning to TRBD1. Germline trimming cut 6 bases from V and 7 bases from J; bases unmatched to any gene: 20. The CDR3 runs 17 residues. Germline CDR1 MDHEN, CDR2 SYDVKM. The DNA for the CDR3 is TGTGCCAGCAGCCGCACCCTCCAGGGGGCGCGGGGTTGGGAGCAGTACTTC. This gives the protein CASSRTLQGARGWEQYF.

This chain uses TRBV6-4 with TRBJ2-2, with TRBD2 identical over 10 bases. Trimming took 6 bases from V and 1 from J; bases not matched to a gene: 5. Germline V gene data show CDR1 as MRHNA and CDR2 as SNTAGT. The CDR3 is made up of 16 amino acids. This CDR3 reads CASSRSSGRNTGELFF. The CDR3 bases are TGTGCCAGCAGCCGATCTAGCGGGAGGAACACCGGGGAGCTGTTTTTT.

This clone was counted only a few times. This chain joins TRBV7-3 and TRBJ2-1, with 9 bases that match TRBD2. Germline V CDR1 and CDR2: SGHTA, FQGTGA. The CDR3 runs 15 residues. V was clipped by 0 bases and J by 3 bases; unmatched bases: 0. The CDR3 DNA reads as TGTGCCAGCAGCTTAACGCGGGGGGGCTACAATGAGCAGTTCTTC. Translating it yields CASSLTRGGYNEQFF.

The chain employs TRBV6-1 and TRBJ2-7; TRBD2 matches 8 bases. The germline gives CDR1 MNHNS, CDR2 SASEGT. Trimming removed 2 bases from V and 11 bases from J; junction bases left unmatched: 8. The CDR3 length is 13 residues. The DNA for the CDR3 is TGTGCCAGCAGTGAAACCTTAGCGGGAATGAAGTACTTC. This encodes CASSETLAGMKYF.

The chain recombines TRBV19 with TRBJ2-2; 7 nucleotides agree with TRBD1. The germline V gene has CDR1 LNHDA and CDR2 SQIVND (reference sequence). The junction had 5 bases not matched to a gene; V was cut back by 8 bases and J by 5 bases. The CDR3 covers 13 residues. The CDR3 DNA is TGTGCCAGTGACACAGGGGCTACCGGGGAGCTGTTTTTT. Translated, it gives CASDTGATGELFF.

The chain uses TRBV27 and TRBJ2-5; a possible D gene is TRBD1 (6 bases). Germline values: CDR1 MNHEY, CDR2 SMNVEV (reference sequence). This CDR3 contains 14 residues. V was clipped by 5 bases and J by 5 bases, with 15 bases between them. The CDR3 protein is CASSPRTRGETQYF. CDR3 DNA: TGTGCCAGCAGTCCCCGTACGAGGGGGGAGACCCAGTACTTC.

This clone was found once. In DNA, the CDR3 is TGTGCCAGCAGCTTAACGCACGGGGCTGAAGCTTTCTTT. It translates to CASSLTHGAEAFF. The chain has TRBV7-8 and TRBJ1-1; D not resolved. CDR3 size: 13 residues. Germline V gene lookup returns CDR1 SGHVS and CDR2 FQNEAQ. V was cut by 2 bases and J by 6 bases, with 10 bases left in between. The entire variable domain, with the rest obtained from reference TRBV7-8 and TRBJ1-1, is as follows: GAGVSQSPRYKVAKRGQDVALRCDPISGHVSLFWYQQALGQGPEFLTYFQNEAQLDKSGLPSDRFFAERPEGSVSTLKIQRTQQEDSAVYLCASSLTHGAEAFFGQGTRLTVV.

This sequence joins TRBV4-1 and TRBJ1-2; D unresolved. V dropped 7 bases and J dropped 5 bases, with 23 bases sitting between them. CDR3 length: 16 amino acids. Germline CDR1 reads MGHRA; CDR2 reads YSYEKL. The CDR3 DNA reads TGCGCCAGCACTAAGGGTTGGGAGGGCCAAAGTTATGGCTACACCTTC. As protein: CASTKGWEGQSYGYTF.

The table lists this clone with a few counts. This rearrangement joins TRBV6-6 to TRBJ1-1; 8 bases are a match to TRBD1. Looked up from germline, CDR1 is MNHNY and CDR2 is SVGAGI (reference sequence). The CDR3 has 13 amino acids. The J segment lost 4 bases and the V segment lost 3 bases, leaving 1 base of the junction unmatched. In DNA form, the CDR3 reads TGTGCCAGCAGTTATGACAGGGGCACTGAAGCTTTCTTT. It is translated as CASSYDRGTEAFF.

V and J are TRBV18 and TRBJ2-7; D might be TRBD1 (6 bases). The CDR3 is 14 residues long. Germline CDR1 KGHSH, CDR2 LQKENI. V shed 0 bases and J shed 2 bases, with 8 bases lying between them. This CDR3 reads CASSPPTGAYEQYF. CDR3 DNA sequence: TGTGCCAGCTCACCACCGACAGGAGCCTACGAGCAGTACTTC. The variable domain in full, with the rest retrieved from reference TRBV18 and TRBJ2-7, is NAGVMQNPRHLVRRRGQEARLRCSPMKGHSHVYWYRQLPEEGLKFMVYLQKENIIDESGMPKERFSAEFPKEGPSILRIQQVVRGDSAAYFCASSPPTGAYEQYFGPGTRLTVT.

The V and J genes are TRBV27 and TRBJ2-2, with 8 bases identical to TRBD1. The CDR3 runs to 15 residues. CDR1 and CDR2 (germline): MNHEY, SMNVEV (reference sequence). The V gene end was trimmed by 2 bases and the J gene end by 6 bases; junction bases not matched to a gene: 5. In DNA form, the CDR3 reads TGTGCCAGCAGTTTAAGACAGGGGAGCGCCGGGGAGCTGTTTTTT. Protein product: CASSLRQGSAGELFF.

The V gene is TRBV27, the J gene TRBJ1-6; the match to TRBD1 covers 9 bases. CDR1 is MNHEY, CDR2 SMNVEV, per germline (reference sequence). The trim removed 6 bases at V and 0 bases at J, leaving 15 bases unmatched. This CDR3 is 20 amino acids long. The CDR3 here is CASSRGGRRTGDSYNSPLHF. The CDR3 region has the DNA TGTGCCAGCAGCCGGGGGGGTCGTCGGACAGGGGACTCCTATAATTCACCCCTCCACTTT.

CDR3 nucleotide sequence: TGCAGCGTTGAGGGAACAGGGGGCTGGGGGAATGAGCAGTTCTTC. This translates into CSVEGTGGWGNEQFF. The rearrangement uses TRBV29-1 and TRBJ2-1; the match to TRBD1 covers 9 bases. Germline CDR1 reads SQVTM; CDR2 reads ANQGSEA. The CDR3 has 15 amino acids. J gave up 7 bases and V 3 bases, and 10 bases lay outside the gene matches.

The chain employs TRBV27 and TRBJ2-7, with 7 nucleotides matching TRBD1. Trimming removed 8 bases from V and 5 bases from J; junction bases left unmatched: 3. The CDR3 is 11 residues long. CDR1 MNHEY and CDR2 SMNVEV come from the germline V gene (reference sequence). The CDR3 protein is CASGQANEQYF. CDR3 DNA: TGTGCCAGCGGACAGGCCAACGAGCAGTACTTC.